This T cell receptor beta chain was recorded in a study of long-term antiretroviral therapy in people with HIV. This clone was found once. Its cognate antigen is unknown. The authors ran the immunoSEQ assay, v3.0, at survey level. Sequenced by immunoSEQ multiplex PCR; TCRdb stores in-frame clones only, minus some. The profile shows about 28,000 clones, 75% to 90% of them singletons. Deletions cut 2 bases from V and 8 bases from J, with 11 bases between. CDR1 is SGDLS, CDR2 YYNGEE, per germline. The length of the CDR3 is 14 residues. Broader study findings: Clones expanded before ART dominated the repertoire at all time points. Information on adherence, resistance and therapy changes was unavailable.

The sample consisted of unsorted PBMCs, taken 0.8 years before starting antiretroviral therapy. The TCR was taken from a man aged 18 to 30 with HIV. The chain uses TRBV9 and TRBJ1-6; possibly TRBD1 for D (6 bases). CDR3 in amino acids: CASSVRAGDSPLHF. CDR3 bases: TGTGCCAGCAGCGTTCGGGCAGGGGATTCACCCCTCCACTTT. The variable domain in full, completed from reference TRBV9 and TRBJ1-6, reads DSGVTQTPKHLITATGQRVTLRCSPRSGDLSVYWYQQSLDQGLQFLIQYYNGEERAKGNILERFSAQQFPDLHSELNLSSLELGDSALYFCASSVRAGDSPLHFGNGTRLTVT.